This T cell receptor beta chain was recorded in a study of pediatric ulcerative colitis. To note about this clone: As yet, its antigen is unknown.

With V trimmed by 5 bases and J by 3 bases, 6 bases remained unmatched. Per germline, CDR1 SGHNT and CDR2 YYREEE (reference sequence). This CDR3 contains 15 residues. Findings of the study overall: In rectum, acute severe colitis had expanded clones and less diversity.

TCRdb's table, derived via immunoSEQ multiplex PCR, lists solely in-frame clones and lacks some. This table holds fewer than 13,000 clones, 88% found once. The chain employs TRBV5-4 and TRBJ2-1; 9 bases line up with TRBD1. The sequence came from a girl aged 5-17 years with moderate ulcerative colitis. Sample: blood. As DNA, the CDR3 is TGTGCCAGCAGACCGGGACAGGGTGACTACAATGAGCAGTTCTTC. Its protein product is CASRPGQGDYNEQFF. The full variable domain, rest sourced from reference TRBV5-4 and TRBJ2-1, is ETGVTQSPTHLIKTRGQQVTLRCSSQSGHNTVSWYQQALGQGPQFIFQYYREEENGRGNFPPRFSGLQFPNYSSELNVNALELDDSALYLCASRPGQGDYNEQFFGPGTRLTVL.